Listed below are T cell receptor beta chains from one sample, sequenced in a study of blood T cell repertoires in COVID-19. Assay used: immunoSEQ multiplex PCR; TCRdb lists only in-frame clones, some missing. The sample gives 130,000 to 150,000 clones, around 76% of which show up once; around 14% is in the top ten. The sequencing sample was made of peripheral blood. The receptors originated from a man aged 80 or over with acute or convalescent COVID-19. Each CDR3 is given with its conserved first and last residue. The D gene is left open where the match is weak. Expanded clones get a size class; other rows say once, few or many, or leave the size out.

V gene: TRBV9; clone size: few; D gene: -; J gene: TRBJ2-1; CDR3 DNA: TGTGCCAGCAGCGTAGGGTTCGTACTCTCCTACAATGAGCAGTTCTTC; CDR3 protein: CASSVGFVLSYNEQFF
V gene: TRBV5-8; clone size: -; D gene: -; J gene: TRBJ2-2; CDR3 DNA: TGTGCCAGCAGCCCAACAGGGTCGGCCGGGGAGCTGTTTTTT; CDR3 protein: CASSPTGSAGELFF
V gene: TRBV3-1/TRBV3-2; clone size: -; D gene: -; J gene: TRBJ1-1; CDR3 DNA: TGTGCCAGCAGCCATCAAAGGACGGACAGACCGAACACTGAAGCTTTCTTT; CDR3 protein: CASSHQRTDRPNTEAFF
V gene: TRBV7-2; clone size: -; D gene: TRBD1; J gene: TRBJ1-4; CDR3 DNA: TGTGCCAGCAGCCCTGGACAGGCCAGCGGCGAAAAACTGTTTTTT; CDR3 protein: CASSPGQASGEKLFF
V gene: TRBV27; clone size: once; D gene: -; J gene: TRBJ1-5; CDR3 DNA: TGTGCCAGCAGTTTATCGCCAGGGCCTAATCAGCCCCAGCATTTT; CDR3 protein: CASSLSPGPNQPQHF
V gene: TRBV2; clone size: -; D gene: TRBD1; J gene: TRBJ1-5; CDR3 DNA: TGTGCCAGCAGTGGCGCCGGGACAGGGACTCAGCCCCAGCATTTT; CDR3 protein: CASSGAGTGTQPQHF
V gene: TRBV6-5; clone size: few; D gene: -; J gene: TRBJ1-5; CDR3 DNA: TGTGCCAGCAGCTCCTCCCAGAGGCAGCCCCAGCATTTT; CDR3 protein: CASSSSQRQPQHF
V gene: TRBV7-2; clone size: -; D gene: -; J gene: TRBJ2-2; CDR3 DNA: TGTGCCAGCAGCTTCGCGGGGGCCGACACCGGGGAGCTGTTTTTT; CDR3 protein: CASSFAGADTGELFF
V gene: TRBV4-3; clone size: -; D gene: -; J gene: TRBJ1-5; CDR3 DNA: TGCGCCAGCAGCCAGGCACAGGGAATTCAGCCCCAGCATTTT; CDR3 protein: CASSQAQGIQPQHF
V gene: TRBV6-6; clone size: -; D gene: -; J gene: TRBJ2-3; CDR3 DNA: TGTGCCAGCAGGCTTTCGGGACATACCAGCACAGATACGCAGTATTTT; CDR3 protein: CASRLSGHTSTDTQYF